These 3 T cell receptor beta chains were sequenced from one sample in a study of response to subunit inactivated influenza vaccine. A single record per CDR3 protein comes from TCRdb applying MiXCR to the RT-PCR reads. The sample consists of fewer than 600,000 distinct CDR3 sequences, around 7.9% of them appearing once. This material consisted of PBMCs from blood, taken less than 30 months after vaccination. These receptors originate from a man between 50 and 75 years old who received an inactivated influenza vaccine.

This clonotype showed up many times. This rearrangement joins TRBV19 to TRBJ1-1, with TRBD1 identical over 9 bases. J lost 4 bases, V lost 4 bases, and 1 base had no gene match. The CDR3 is 13 residues long. Germline V gene lookup returns CDR1 LNHDA and CDR2 SQIVND (reference sequence). Here the CDR3 DNA reads TGTGCCAGTAGTACGACAGGGGGCACTGAAGCTTTCTTT. This translates into CASSTTGGTEAFF. Variable domain in full (rest from reference TRBV19 and TRBJ1-1): DGGITQSPKYLFRKEGQNVTLSCEQNLNHDAMYWYRQDPGQGLRLIYYSQIVNDFQKGDIAEGYSVSREKKESFPLTVTSAQKNPTAFYLCASSTTGGTEAFFGQGTRLTVV.

V is TRBV7-9 and J is TRBJ2-7; D ambiguous. The CDR3 is made up of 14 amino acids. Per germline, CDR1 SEHNR and CDR2 FQNEAQ (reference sequence). The ends were cut back, 5 bases at V and 6 bases at J, with 17 bases in the middle. The chain's CDR3 is CASSAEVSSGEQYF. As DNA, the CDR3 is TGTGCCAGCAGCGCCGAGGTCAGTTCTGGCGAGCAGTACTTC.

Only a few counts were recorded for this clonotype. The J gene is TRBJ2-5, the V gene TRBV20-1; D is unclear. Looked up from germline, CDR1 is DFQATT and CDR2 is SNEGSKA (reference sequence). This CDR3 is built from 12 residues. Trimming removed 3 bases at V and 2 bases at J, with 7 bases between. Here the CDR3 DNA reads TGCAGTGCTAGGGACCAGCAAGAGACCCAGTACTTC. Amino acid sequence: CSARDQQETQYF.